The 13 T cell receptor beta chains reported below all come from one sample, sequenced in a study of human T cells and chemical hapten exposure. The time point is: patch test 3, about 24 weeks after DPC sensitization. This sample's treatment: therapeutic diphenylcyclopropenone sensitization with weekly scalp DPC. Researchers extracted total RNA from unfractionated whole blood. TCRdb reanalysed the RACE reads using MiXCR and keeps one entry per CDR3 protein. Of 40,000 or so distinct CDR3 sequences in the sample, about 13% were seen once. The material sequenced was whole blood, taken in connection with sensitization to the hapten diphenylcyclopropenone (DPC). The receptors were sampled from a woman aged 35 to 49 with alopecia areata. Some clones in this sample may be carry-over from other donors' samples.

This chain joins TRBV7-2 and TRBJ2-1, with a possible D match to TRBD1 (5 bases). The V gene lost 1 base and the J gene lost 4 bases, with 8 bases spanning the gap. CDR3 size: 14 residues. Germline CDR1 reads SGHTA; CDR2 reads FQGNSA. CDR3 sequence reads: CASSLVQGYNEQFF. CDR3 coding DNA: TGTGCCAGCAGCTTAGTTCAGGGTTACAATGAGCAGTTCTTC. The full variable domain, completed using reference TRBV7-2 and TRBJ2-1, is GAGVSQSPSNKVTEKGKDVELRCDPISGHTALYWYRQSLGQGLEFLIYFQGNSAPDKSGLPSDRFSAERTGGSVSTLTIQRTQQEDSAVYLCASSLVQGYNEQFFGPGTRLTVL.

The CDR3 nucleotides read TGTGCCAGCAGCCAAGAAGGTACCAGGGGTAGCTATGGCTACACCTTC. This gives the protein CASSQEGTRGSYGYTF. The J gene is TRBJ1-2, the V gene TRBV3-1, with D perhaps matching TRBD1 (6 bases). The CDR3 loop spans 16 amino acids. V lost 0 bases and J 4 bases, leaving 15 bases between the germline ends. The V gene's germline CDR1 is LGHDT and CDR2 YNNKEL (reference sequence).

The V call is TRBV5-1, the J call TRBJ2-7, with 9 bases that match TRBD1. V shed 4 bases and J 3 bases; nucleotides not matched to a gene: 5. Per the germline V gene, CDR1 is SGHRS and CDR2 is YFSETQ. The CDR3 spans 14 residues. The CDR3 here is CASSPTGGDYEQYF. The CDR3 DNA is TGCGCCAGCAGCCCGACAGGGGGGGACTACGAGCAGTACTTC.

The rearrangement uses TRBV28 and TRBJ2-7, with TRBD2 identical over 11 bases. Germline loops: CDR1 MDHEN, CDR2 SYDVKM. The CDR3 spans 18 residues. After removal of 2 bases from V and 0 bases from J, the junction contained 9 bases not matched to a gene. In DNA, the CDR3 is TGTGCCAGCAGTTTACTGACTAGCGGGACTTGGAGCTCCTACGAGCAGTACTTC. Protein product: CASSLLTSGTWSSYEQYF.

This clonotype was seen more than once but under ten times. The rearrangement joins TRBV6-6 to TRBJ2-1, with D perhaps matching TRBD2 (5 bases). Germline V gives CDR1 MNHNY, CDR2 SVGAGI (reference sequence). Between the trimmed V and J ends, which lost 5 bases and 6 bases, there was a span of 17 bases. The CDR3 consists of 15 residues. The CDR3: CASSTNSGLLNEQFF. In DNA, the CDR3 is TGTGCCAGCAGTACGAACTCCGGACTGCTCAATGAGCAGTTCTTC.

This clonotype was detected ten times or more. The chain combines TRBV5-1 with TRBJ2-2; D not resolved. This CDR3 contains 14 residues. With 0 bases removed from V and 4 bases from J, the gap between germline ends came to 7 bases. In germline, CDR1 is SGHRS, CDR2 YFSETQ. The CDR3, as DNA: TGCGCCAGCAGCTTGGCTTGGTCCACCGGGGAGCTGTTTTTT. This gives the protein CASSLAWSTGELFF.

This rearrangement joins TRBV28 to TRBJ2-7, with 8 bases lining up with TRBD2. There are 14 residues in the CDR3. Losses at the gene ends were 2 bases for V and 4 bases for J; bases not matched to a gene: 4. CDR1 MDHEN and CDR2 SYDVKM come from the germline V gene. CDR3 sequence (DNA): TGTGCCAGCAGTTTACGGCCTAGCGGGTACGAGCAGTACTTC. Its translation: CASSLRPSGYEQYF.

This chain connects TRBV11-2 to TRBJ2-3, with TRBD1 identical over 12 bases. CDR3 length: 15 residues. Germline CDR1 is SGHAT and CDR2 is FQNNGV. J lost 5 bases, V lost 5 bases, and 5 bases had no gene match. The CDR3 DNA reads as TGTGCCAGCAGCCCGGGACAGGGGGCTGGAGATACGCAGTATTTT. Residues: CASSPGQGAGDTQYF.

This clonotype was recorded at least ten times. The chain recombines TRBV19 with TRBJ1-5; D remains unclear. The length of the CDR3 is 12 residues. Germline-derived CDR1 and CDR2 are LNHDA and SQIVND (reference sequence). V was pared by 5 bases and J by 9 bases, with 11 bases between. CDR3 sequence: CASSPIARPQHF. CDR3 DNA: TGTGCCAGTAGTCCGATCGCTCGGCCCCAGCATTTT.

This clonotype was recorded once. The chain employs TRBV6-5 and TRBJ1-1, with no clear D. This CDR3 is 12 amino acids long. Germline CDR1 and CDR2: MNHEY and SVGAGI. In nucleotides, the CDR3 is TGTGCAGTGGTACCGGCGAACACTGAAGCTTTCTTT. Translation gives CAVVPANTEAFF.

This clonotype was picked up many times. The chain is built from TRBV9 and TRBJ2-3; 11 bases map to TRBD2. The CDR3 loop spans 16 amino acids. With 0 bases clipped from V and 5 bases from J, the junction kept 5 bases outside the gene matches. Germline V gene lookup returns CDR1 SGDLS and CDR2 YYNGEE. The CDR3 protein is CASSVGLAGGIDTQYF. CDR3 DNA: TGTGCCAGCAGCGTAGGTCTAGCGGGAGGTATAGATACGCAGTATTTT.

This chain links TRBV20-1 with TRBJ2-7; D unclear. Germline CDR1 reads DFQATT; CDR2 reads SNEGSKA (reference sequence). The CDR3 is made up of 13 amino acids. The V end was cut by 6 bases, the J end by 3 bases, with 15 bases between. For the CDR3, the DNA is TGCAGTGCCCTGAGTACTTTTAACTACGAGCAGTACTTC. Encoded protein: CSALSTFNYEQYF.

This clonotype was found a few times. This sequence joins TRBV11-2 and TRBJ2-5, with D possibly matching TRBD2 (5 bases). In germline, CDR1 is SGHAT, CDR2 FQNNGV. The CDR3 length is 15 residues. The V end was cut by 3 bases, the J end by 7 bases, with 18 bases between. The CDR3 sequence is CASSFEGETPGTQYF. The CDR3 DNA is TGTGCCAGCAGCTTTGAGGGCGAAACCCCGGGGACCCAGTACTTC.